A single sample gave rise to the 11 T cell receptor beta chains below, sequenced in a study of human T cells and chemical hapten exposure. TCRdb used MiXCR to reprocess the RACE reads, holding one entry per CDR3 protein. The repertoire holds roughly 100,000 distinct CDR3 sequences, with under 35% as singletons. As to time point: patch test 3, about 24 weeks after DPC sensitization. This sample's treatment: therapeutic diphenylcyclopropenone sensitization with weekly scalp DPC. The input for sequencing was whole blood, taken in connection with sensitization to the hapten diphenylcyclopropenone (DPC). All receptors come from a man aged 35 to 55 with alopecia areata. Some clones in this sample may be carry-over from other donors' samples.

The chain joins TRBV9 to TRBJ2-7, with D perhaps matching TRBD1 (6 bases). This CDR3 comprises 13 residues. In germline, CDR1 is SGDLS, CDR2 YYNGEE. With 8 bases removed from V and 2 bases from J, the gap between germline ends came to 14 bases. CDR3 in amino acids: CASNPGGAYEQYF. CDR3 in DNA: TGTGCCAGTAATCCTGGGGGCGCCTACGAGCAGTACTTC.

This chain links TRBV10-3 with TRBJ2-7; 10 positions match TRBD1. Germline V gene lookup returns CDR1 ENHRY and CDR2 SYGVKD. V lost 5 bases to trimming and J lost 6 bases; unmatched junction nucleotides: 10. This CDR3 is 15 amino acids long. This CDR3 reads CAISQPTGGFSEQYF. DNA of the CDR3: TGTGCCATCAGTCAACCGACAGGGGGCTTTTCCGAGCAGTACTTC.

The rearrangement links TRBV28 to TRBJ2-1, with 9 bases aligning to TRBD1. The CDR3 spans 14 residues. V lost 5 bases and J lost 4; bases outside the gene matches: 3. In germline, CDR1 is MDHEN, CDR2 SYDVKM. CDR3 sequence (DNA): TGTGCCAGCAGTGGGGACAGGGTTTACAATGAGCAGTTCTTC. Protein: CASSGDRVYNEQFF.

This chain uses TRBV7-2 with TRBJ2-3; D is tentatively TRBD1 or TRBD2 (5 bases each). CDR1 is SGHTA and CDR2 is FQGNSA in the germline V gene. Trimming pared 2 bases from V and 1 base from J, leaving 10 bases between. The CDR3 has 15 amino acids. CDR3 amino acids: CASSLFGGGTDTQYF. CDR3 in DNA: TGTGCCAGCAGCTTATTTGGGGGAGGCACAGATACGCAGTATTTT.

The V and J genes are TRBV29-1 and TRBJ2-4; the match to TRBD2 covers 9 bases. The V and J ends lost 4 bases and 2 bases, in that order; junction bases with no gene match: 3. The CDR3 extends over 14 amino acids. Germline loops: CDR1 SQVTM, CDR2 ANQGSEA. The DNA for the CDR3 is TGCAGCGTTGCGGCTAGCGGGACCAAAAACATTCAGTACTTC. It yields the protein CSVAASGTKNIQYF. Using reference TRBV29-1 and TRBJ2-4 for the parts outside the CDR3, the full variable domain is SAVISQKPSRDICQRGTSLTIQCQVDSQVTMMFWYRQQPGQSLTLIATANQGSEATYESGFVIDKFPISRPNLTFSTLTVSNMSPEDSSIYLCSVAASGTKNIQYFGAGTRLSVL.

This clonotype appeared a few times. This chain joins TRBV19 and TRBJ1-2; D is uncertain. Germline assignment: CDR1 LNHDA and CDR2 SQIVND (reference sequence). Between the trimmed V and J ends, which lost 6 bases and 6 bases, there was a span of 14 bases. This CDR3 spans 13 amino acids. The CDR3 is CASRTFKVDGYTF. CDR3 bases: TGTGCCAGTAGGACCTTCAAGGTTGATGGCTACACCTTC.

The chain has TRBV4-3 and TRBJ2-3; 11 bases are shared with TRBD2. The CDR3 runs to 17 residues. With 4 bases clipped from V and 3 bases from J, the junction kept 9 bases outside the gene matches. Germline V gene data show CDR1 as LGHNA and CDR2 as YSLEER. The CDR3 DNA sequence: TGCGCCAGCAGCCCTACCGGGACTAGCGGAGCTACAGATACGCAGTATTTT. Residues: CASSPTGTSGATDTQYF.

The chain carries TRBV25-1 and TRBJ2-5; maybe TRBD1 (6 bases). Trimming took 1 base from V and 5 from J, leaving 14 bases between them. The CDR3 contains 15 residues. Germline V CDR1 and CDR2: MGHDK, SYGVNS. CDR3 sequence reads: CASSESRDNGETQYF. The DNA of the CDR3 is TGTGCCAGCAGTGAATCCCGGGACAACGGGGAGACCCAGTACTTC.

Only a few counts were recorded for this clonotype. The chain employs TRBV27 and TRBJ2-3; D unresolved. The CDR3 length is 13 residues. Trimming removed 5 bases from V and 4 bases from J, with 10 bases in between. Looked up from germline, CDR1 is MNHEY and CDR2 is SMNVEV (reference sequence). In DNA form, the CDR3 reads TGTGCCAGCAGTCCTTACGAGGCAGATACGCAGTATTTT. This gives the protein CASSPYEADTQYF.

The CDR3: CASSEASTTLSTDTQYF. The CDR3 region has the DNA TGTGCCAGCAGTGAAGCGTCGACTACTCTAAGCACAGATACGCAGTATTTT. The V call is TRBV6-1, the J call TRBJ2-3; tentative D call: TRBD2 (5 bases). The CDR3 covers 17 residues. Germline CDR1 and CDR2: MNHNS and SASEGT. V lost 0 bases and J lost 0, with 13 bases in between.

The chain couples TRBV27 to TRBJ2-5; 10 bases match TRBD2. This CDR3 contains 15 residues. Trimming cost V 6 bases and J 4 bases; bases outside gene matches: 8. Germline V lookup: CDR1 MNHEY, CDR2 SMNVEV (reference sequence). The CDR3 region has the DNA TGTGCCAGCAGACGGCTAGCGGGAGTTTTAGAGACCCAGTACTTC. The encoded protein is CASRRLAGVLETQYF.